A selection of T cell receptor beta chains follows, all from one sample in a study of blood T cell repertoires in COVID-19. Profiling relied on immunoSEQ multiplex PCR, and the TCRdb table lists in-frame clones only, not all of them. In the table there are around 50,000 clones, roughly 90% of which are singletons. Input material: peripheral blood. These receptors originate from a woman aged 80 or older with COVID-19, enrolled during active disease. Both conserved end residues are part of each CDR3. D genes are given only for firm matches. Where a row states a size, it is once, few, many or the class of an expanded clone; other rows omit it.

d_call j_call clone_size v_call cdr3_aa cdr3_nt
TRBD2 TRBJ2-5 NA TRBV5-1 CASSVSGGNGQETQYF TGCGCCAGCAGCGTTAGCGGGGGGAATGGCCAAGAGACCCAGTACTTC
NA TRBJ1-2 NA TRBV9 CASSVDGLGENYGYTF TGTGCCAGCAGCGTAGATGGTCTCGGGGAGAACTATGGCTACACCTTC
NA TRBJ2-3 NA TRBV2 CASTPGTNTDTQYF TGTGCCAGCACACCGGGAACAAACACAGATACGCAGTATTTT
TRBD2 TRBJ2-3 NA TRBV4-1 CASSRLLAGGRGDTQYF TGCGCCAGCAGCCGATTACTAGCGGGGGGGCGGGGAGATACGCAGTATTTT
TRBD1 TRBJ1-4 NA TRBV19 CASRVTGQPNEKLFF TGTGCCAGTAGAGTTACGGGACAGCCTAATGAAAAACTGTTTTTT
NA TRBJ2-1 NA TRBV24-1 CATSDEGLHEQFF TGTGCCACCAGTGATGAGGGACTCCATGAGCAGTTCTTC
NA TRBJ1-3 NA TRBV3-1/TRBV3-2 CASSQLLSGNTIYF TGTGCCAGCAGCCAACTCCTATCTGGAAACACCATATATTTT
NA TRBJ2-1 once TRBV6-5 CASGGSSYNEQFF TGTGCCAGCGGGGGGAGCTCCTACAATGAGCAGTTCTTC
TRBD1 TRBJ2-7 NA TRBV7-9 CASSLRQGANEQYF TGTGCCAGCAGCTTAAGGCAGGGGGCGAACGAGCAGTACTTC
NA TRBJ1-6 NA TRBV5-4 CASSLSEGNPLHF TGTGCCAGCAGCCTGAGCGAGGGTAATCCCCTCCACTTT
TRBD2 TRBJ2-1 NA TRBV4-2 CASSHLTGGAEYNEQFF TGTGCCAGCAGCCACCTGACCGGGGGGGCTGAATACAATGAGCAGTTCTTC
NA TRBJ1-2 NA TRBV5-1 CASSLEAGVGYGYTF TGCGCCAGCAGCTTGGAGGCAGGGGTTGGGTATGGCTACACCTTC
NA TRBJ1-3 NA TRBV30 CAWTLNRADGNTIYF TGTGCCTGGACTCTCAACAGGGCGGATGGAAACACCATATATTTT
NA TRBJ2-3 NA TRBV7-9 CASSLEEGLRSTDTQYF TGTGCCAGCAGCTTAGAAGAGGGACTTCGGAGCACAGATACGCAGTATTTT
NA TRBJ1-3 NA TRBV3-1/TRBV3-2 CASSLADRFLSGNTIYF TGTGCCAGCAGCCTTGCGGACAGATTTTTATCTGGAAACACCATATATTTT
NA TRBJ1-2 NA TRBV6-5 CASKSGNYGYTF TGTGCCAGCAAATCAGGGAACTATGGCTACACCTTC
NA TRBJ1-1 NA TRBV30 CAWSGIETVANTEAFF TGTGCCTGGAGTGGAATAGAGACAGTAGCCAACACTGAAGCTTTCTTT
NA TRBJ2-4 NA TRBV11-2 CASSLDHGRVTKNIQYF TGTGCCAGCAGCTTAGATCACGGCAGGGTGACCAAAAACATTCAGTACTTC
NA TRBJ1-4 NA TRBV30 CAWSGGSEKLFF TGTGCCTGGAGTGGTGGTAGTGAAAAACTGTTTTTT
TRBD1 TRBJ2-2 NA TRBV11-1 CASRLGQENTGELFF TGTGCCAGCAGATTGGGACAGGAGAACACCGGGGAGCTGTTTTTT